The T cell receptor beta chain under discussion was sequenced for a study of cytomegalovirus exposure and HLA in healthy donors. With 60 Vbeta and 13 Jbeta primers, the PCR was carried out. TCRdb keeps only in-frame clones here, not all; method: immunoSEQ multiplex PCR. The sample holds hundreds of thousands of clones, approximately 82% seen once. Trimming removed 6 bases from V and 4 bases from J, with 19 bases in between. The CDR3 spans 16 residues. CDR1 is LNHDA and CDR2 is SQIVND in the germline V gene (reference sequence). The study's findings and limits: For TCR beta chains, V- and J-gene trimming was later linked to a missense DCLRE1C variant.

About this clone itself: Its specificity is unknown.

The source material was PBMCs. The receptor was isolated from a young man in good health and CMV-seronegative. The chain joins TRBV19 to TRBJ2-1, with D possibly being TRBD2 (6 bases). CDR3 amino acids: CASRASSVPLYNEQFF. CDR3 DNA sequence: TGTGCCAGTAGAGCGTCTAGCGTCCCGTTATACAATGAGCAGTTCTTC.